The source of this T cell receptor (beta chain) is a study of cytomegalovirus exposure and HLA in healthy donors. Germline values: CDR1 SGHAT, CDR2 FQNNGV. This CDR3 is 15 amino acids long. V shed 0 bases and J shed 0 bases, with 7 bases lying between them. As to this clone: As yet, its antigen is unknown.

Study observations and caveats: Per a prior analysis, the majority of TCR beta V segments were productive roughly 90% or roughly 30% of the time.

The PCR contained 60 Vbeta and 13 Jbeta primers. In the original workflow: It was a later analysis that counted about 80 million unique TCR beta chains, of which approximately 11 million were shared. The table came from immunoSEQ multiplex PCR; TCRdb's copy has only in-frame clones and leaves some out. V and J calls plus clone size are reproduced from that table; the DNA served to infer D and trimming. The repertoire holds roughly 190,000 clones, with 75% to 90% as singletons. When sampled, the donors appeared nominally healthy, though they likely had unrecorded immune exposures. The sequenced sample consisted of PBMCs. This sequence was found in a man aged 25 to 40 in good health and CMV-seronegative. This chain links TRBV11-2 with TRBJ2-3, with a possible D match to TRBD1 (5 bases). CDR3 nucleotide sequence: TGTGCCAGCAGCTTAGAGGGGCATAGCACAGATACGCAGTATTTT. Translation gives CASSLEGHSTDTQYF.